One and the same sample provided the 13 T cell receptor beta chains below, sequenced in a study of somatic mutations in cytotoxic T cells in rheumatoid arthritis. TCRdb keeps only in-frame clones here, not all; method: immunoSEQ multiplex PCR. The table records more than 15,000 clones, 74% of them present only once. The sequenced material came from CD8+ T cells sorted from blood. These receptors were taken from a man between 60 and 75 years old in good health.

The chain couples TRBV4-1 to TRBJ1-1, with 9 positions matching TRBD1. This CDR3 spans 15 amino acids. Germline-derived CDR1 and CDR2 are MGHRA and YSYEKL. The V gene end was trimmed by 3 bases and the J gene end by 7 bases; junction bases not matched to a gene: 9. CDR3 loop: CASSQWTGAGIEAFF. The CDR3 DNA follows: TGCGCCAGCAGCCAGTGGACAGGGGCGGGGATTGAAGCTTTCTTT.

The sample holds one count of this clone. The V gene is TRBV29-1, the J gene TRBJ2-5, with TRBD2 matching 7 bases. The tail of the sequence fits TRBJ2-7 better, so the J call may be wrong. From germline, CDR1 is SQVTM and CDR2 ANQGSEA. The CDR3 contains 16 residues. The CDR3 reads CSVEGEGGPSFYEQYF. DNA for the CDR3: TGCAGCGTTGAAGGGGAGGGAGGGCCCTCATTTTACGAGCAGTACTTC.

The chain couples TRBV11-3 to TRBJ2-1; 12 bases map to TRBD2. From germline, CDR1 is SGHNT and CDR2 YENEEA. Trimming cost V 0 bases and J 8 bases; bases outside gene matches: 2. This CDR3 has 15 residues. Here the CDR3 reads CASSLELAGGHEQFF. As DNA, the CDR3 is TGTGCCAGCAGCTTAGAGCTAGCGGGGGGGCATGAGCAGTTCTTC. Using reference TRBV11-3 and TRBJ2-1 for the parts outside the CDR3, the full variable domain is EAGVVQSPRYKIIEKKQPVAFWCNPISGHNTLYWYLQNLGQGPELLIRYENEEAVDDSQLPKDRFSAERLKGVDSTLKIQPAELGDSAVYLCASSLELAGGHEQFFGPGTRLTVL.

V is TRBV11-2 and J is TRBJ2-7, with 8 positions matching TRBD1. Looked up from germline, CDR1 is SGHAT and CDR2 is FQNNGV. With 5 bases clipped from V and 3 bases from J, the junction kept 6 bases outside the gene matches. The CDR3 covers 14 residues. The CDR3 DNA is TGTGCCAGCAGCCCGGGGGACAGGCGCTACGAGCAGTACTTC. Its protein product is CASSPGDRRYEQYF.

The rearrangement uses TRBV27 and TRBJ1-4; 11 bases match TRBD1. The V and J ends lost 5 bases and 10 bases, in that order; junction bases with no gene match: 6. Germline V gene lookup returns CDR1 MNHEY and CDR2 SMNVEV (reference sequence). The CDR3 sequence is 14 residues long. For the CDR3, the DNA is TGTGCCAGCAGTCCCTGGACAGGGGGCGGAAAACTGTTTTTT. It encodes CASSPWTGGGKLFF.

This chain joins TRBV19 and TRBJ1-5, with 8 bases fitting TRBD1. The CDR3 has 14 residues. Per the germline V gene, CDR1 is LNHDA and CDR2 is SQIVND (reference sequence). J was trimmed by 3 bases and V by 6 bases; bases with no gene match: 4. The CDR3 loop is CASRLDRDNQPQHF. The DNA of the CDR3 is TGTGCCAGTAGATTGGACAGGGACAATCAGCCCCAGCATTTT.

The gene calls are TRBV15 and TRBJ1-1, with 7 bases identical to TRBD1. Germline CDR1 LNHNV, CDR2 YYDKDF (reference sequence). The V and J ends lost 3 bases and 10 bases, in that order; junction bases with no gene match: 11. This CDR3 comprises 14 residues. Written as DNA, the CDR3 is TGTGCCACCAGCAGGGAGACAGGGAAATATGGAGCTTTCTTT. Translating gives CATSRETGKYGAFF.

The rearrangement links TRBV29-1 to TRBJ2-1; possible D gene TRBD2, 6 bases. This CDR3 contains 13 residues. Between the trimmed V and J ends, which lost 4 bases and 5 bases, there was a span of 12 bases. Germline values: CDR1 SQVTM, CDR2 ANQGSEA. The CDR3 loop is CSVGRAPDNEQFF. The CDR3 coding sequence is TGCAGCGTTGGGAGGGCCCCGGACAATGAGCAGTTCTTC.

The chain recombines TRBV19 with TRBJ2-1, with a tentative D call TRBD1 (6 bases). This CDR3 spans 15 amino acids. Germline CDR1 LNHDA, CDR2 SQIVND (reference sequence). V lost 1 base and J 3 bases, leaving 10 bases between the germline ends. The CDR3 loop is CASSIGTGSYNEQFF. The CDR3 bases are TGTGCCAGTAGTATAGGAACAGGGAGCTACAATGAGCAGTTCTTC. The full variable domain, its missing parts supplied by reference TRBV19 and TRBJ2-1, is DGGITQSPKYLFRKEGQNVTLSCEQNLNHDAMYWYRQDPGQGLRLIYYSQIVNDFQKGDIAEGYSVSREKKESFPLTVTSAQKNPTAFYLCASSIGTGSYNEQFFGPGTRLTVL.

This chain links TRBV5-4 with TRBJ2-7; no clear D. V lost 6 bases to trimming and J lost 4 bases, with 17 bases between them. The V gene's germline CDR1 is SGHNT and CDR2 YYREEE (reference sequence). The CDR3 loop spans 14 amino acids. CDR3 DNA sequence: TGTGCCAGCAACTCCAGCGTTCCTGAGTACGAGCAGTACTTC. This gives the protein CASNSSVPEYEQYF.

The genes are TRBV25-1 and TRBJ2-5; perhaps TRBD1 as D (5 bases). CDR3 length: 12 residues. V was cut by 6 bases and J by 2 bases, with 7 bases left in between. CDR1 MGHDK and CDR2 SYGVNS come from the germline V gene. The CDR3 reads CASRGPQETQYF. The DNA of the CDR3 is TGTGCCAGCAGGGGGCCACAAGAGACCCAGTACTTC.

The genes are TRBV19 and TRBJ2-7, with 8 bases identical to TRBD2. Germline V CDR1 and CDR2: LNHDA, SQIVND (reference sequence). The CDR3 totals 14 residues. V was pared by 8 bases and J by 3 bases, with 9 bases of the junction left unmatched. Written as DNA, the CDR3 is TGTGCCAGTCAGCGGGGGCCCGAAGGCTACGAGCAGTACTTC. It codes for CASQRGPEGYEQYF.

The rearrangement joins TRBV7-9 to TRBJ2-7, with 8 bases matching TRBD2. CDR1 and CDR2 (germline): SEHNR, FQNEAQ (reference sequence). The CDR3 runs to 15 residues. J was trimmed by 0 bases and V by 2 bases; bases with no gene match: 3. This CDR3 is CASSLRLAGSYEQYF. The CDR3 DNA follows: TGTGCCAGCAGCTTAAGGCTAGCGGGCTCCTACGAGCAGTACTTC.